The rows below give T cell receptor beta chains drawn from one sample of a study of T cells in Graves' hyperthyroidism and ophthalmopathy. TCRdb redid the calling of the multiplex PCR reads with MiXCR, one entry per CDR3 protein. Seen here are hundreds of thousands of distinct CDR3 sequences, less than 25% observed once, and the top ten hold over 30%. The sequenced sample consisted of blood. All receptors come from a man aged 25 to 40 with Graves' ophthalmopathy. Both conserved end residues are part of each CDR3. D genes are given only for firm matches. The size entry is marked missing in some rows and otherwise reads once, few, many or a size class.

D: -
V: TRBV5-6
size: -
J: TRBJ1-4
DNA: TGTGCCAGCAGCAGAGGACAGAGAACTAATGAAAAACTGTTTTTT
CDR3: CASSRGQRTNEKLFF

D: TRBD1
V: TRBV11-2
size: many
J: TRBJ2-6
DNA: TGTGCCAGCAGCACCCGCCCTGGACAGGGGGGCACTGGGGCCAACGTCCTGACTTTC
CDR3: CASSTRPGQGGTGANVLTF

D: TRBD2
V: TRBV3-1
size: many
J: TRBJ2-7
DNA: TGTGCCAGCAGCCGGCTCACGGGAGGGGGTTCCTACGAGCAGTACTTC
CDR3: CASSRLTGGGSYEQYF

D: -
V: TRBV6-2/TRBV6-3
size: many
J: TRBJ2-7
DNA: TGTGCCAGCAGTAACCCCGGGAGCTTATACGAGCAGTACTTC
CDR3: CASSNPGSLYEQYF

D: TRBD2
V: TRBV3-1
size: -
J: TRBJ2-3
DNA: TGTGCCAGCAGCCAGTCGGGAGGTGGAGATACGCAGTATTTT
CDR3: CASSQSGGGDTQYF

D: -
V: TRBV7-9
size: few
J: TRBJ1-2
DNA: TGTGCCAGCAGCTTACGCCCCCCACCGTCTTATGGCTACACCTTC
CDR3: CASSLRPPPSYGYTF

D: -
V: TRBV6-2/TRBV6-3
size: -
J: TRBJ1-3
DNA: TGTGCCAGCGGAGATCAGAGCGCTGGAAACACCATATATTTT
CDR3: CASGDQSAGNTIYF

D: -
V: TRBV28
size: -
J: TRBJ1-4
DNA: TGTGCCAGCAGTCGGACAGATATTGAAAAACTGTTTTTT
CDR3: CASSRTDIEKLFF

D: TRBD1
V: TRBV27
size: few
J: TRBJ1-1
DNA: TGTGCCAGCAGTTTAAGACAGGGCGTCGGGGCTTTCTTT
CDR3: CASSLRQGVGAFF

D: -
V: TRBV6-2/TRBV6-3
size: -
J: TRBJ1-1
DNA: TGTGCCATCACACCCATCGGGGACACTGAAGCTTTCTTT
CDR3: CAITPIGDTEAFF

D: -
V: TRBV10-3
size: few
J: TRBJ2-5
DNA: TGTGCCATCAGTGAGACAGGGGGGGGAGAGACCCAGTACTTC
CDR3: CAISETGGGETQYF

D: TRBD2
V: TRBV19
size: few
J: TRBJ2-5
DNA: TGTGCCAGTAGGAACAGCGGGAGGGAAGAGACCCAGTACTTC
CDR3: CASRNSGREETQYF

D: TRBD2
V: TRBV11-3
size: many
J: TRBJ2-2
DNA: TGTGCCAGCAGCTTAGCGGGAGGAACCGGGGAGCTGTTTTTT
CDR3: CASSLAGGTGELFF

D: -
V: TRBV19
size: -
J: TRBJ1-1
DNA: TGTGCCAGTTTTACCGGGACTGAAGCTTTCTTT
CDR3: CASFTGTEAFF

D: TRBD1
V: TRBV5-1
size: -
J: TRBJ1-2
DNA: TGCGCCAGCAGCAGAAGGGCGGGACAGGGTGATGGCTACACCTTC
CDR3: CASSRRAGQGDGYTF

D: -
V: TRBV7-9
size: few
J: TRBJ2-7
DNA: TGTGCCTGCAGCTTACCGCAGAACTACGAGCAGTACTTC
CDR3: CACSLPQNYEQYF

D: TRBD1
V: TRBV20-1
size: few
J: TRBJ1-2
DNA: TGCAGTGCTGAGCCCCGGGGGGACAGCTATGGCTACACCTTC
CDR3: CSAEPRGDSYGYTF

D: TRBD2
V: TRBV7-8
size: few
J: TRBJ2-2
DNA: TGTGCCAGCAGCTTAGTGGTAGCGGGAGGTACCGGGGAGCTGTTTTTT
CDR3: CASSLVVAGGTGELFF

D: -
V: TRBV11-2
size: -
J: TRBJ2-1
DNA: TGTGCCAGCAGCTCCTTCGTAGAAAAGGAGCAGTTCTTC
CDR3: CASSSFVEKEQFF

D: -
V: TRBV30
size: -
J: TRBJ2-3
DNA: TGTGCCTGGTCGCTTGGACGCCCTGGTACGCAGTATTTT
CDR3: CAWSLGRPGTQYF

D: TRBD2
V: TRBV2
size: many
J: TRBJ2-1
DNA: TGTGCCAGCAGCACGGGACTAGCGAGCTTGGGGAGGCAGTTCTTC
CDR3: CASSTGLASLGRQFF

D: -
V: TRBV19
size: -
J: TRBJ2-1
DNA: TGTGCCAGTAGTATAGTGGGCGGGACGTCCTACAATGAGCAGTTCTTC
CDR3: CASSIVGGTSYNEQFF

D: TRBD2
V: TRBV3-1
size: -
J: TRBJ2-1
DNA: TGTGCCAGCAGCCAGCTCCTAGCGGGAGTGTCGAGCTCCTACAATGAGCAGTTCTTC
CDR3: CASSQLLAGVSSSYNEQFF

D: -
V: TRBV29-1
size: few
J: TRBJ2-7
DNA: TGCAGCGTTCGCGAGGGCTTCTCCTACGAGCAGTACTTC
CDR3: CSVREGFSYEQYF

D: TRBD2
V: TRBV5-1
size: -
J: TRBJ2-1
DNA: TGCGCCAGCAGCTTGGCGCCGGGACTAGCGGGAGGTCCCAATGAGCAGTTCTTC
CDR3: CASSLAPGLAGGPNEQFF

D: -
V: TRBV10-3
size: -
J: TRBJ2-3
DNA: TGTGCCATCAGTGAGCGGGATACACCCACAGATACGCAGTATTTT
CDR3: CAISERDTPTDTQYF

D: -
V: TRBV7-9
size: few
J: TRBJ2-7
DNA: TGTGCCAGCAGCCCGGACGGTGTCTCCTACGAGCAGTACTTC
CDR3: CASSPDGVSYEQYF

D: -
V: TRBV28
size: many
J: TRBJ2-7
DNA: TGTGCCAGCAGTTTCGGGATTCCGTCCTACGAGCAGTACTTC
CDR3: CASSFGIPSYEQYF

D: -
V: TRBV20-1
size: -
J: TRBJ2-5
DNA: TGCAGTGCTAGACGCCGAGTTTCCCTCAACCTAGAAGGGCCGGACCGCCAAGAGACCCAGTACTTC
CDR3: CSARRRVSLNLEGPDRQETQYF

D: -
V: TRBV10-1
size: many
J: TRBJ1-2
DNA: TGCGCCAGCAGTGAGTCGGGGAACTATGGCTACACCTTC
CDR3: CASSESGNYGYTF

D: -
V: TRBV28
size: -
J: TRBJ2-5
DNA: TGTGCCAGCCAGCAGGGGAGGTACCAAGAGACCCAGTACTTC
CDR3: CASQQGRYQETQYF

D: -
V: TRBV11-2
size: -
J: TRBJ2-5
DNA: TGTGCCAGCAGCTTGGTTACGGGAGTGGAGGAGACCCAGTACTTC
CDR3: CASSLVTGVEETQYF

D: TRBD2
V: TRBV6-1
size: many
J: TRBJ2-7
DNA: TGTGCCAGCAGTCACGGGGGGGATGACGAGCAGTACTTC
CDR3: CASSHGGDDEQYF

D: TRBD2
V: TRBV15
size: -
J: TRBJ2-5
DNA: TGTGCCACCAGCATAATGGGACTAGCGGGAGCCGAGACCCAGTACTTC
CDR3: CATSIMGLAGAETQYF

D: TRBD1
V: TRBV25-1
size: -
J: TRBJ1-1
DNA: TGTGCCAGCAGTGATACCAGGGGGAAAGATGAAGCTTTCTTT
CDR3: CASSDTRGKDEAFF

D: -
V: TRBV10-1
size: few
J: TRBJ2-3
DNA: TGCGCCAGCAGTGAGGGTGGTGGGATTTCAGATACGCAGTATTTT
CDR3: CASSEGGGISDTQYF

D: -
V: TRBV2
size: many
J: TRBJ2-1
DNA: TGTGCCAGCAGCCAGCTGGGGTACAATGAGCAGTTCTTC
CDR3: CASSQLGYNEQFF

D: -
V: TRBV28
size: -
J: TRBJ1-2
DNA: TGTGCCAGCAGGGGCAGGGCTAACTATGGCTACACCTTC
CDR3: CASRGRANYGYTF

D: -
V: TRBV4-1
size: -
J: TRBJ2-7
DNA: TGCGCCAGCAGCCAAGTGGCAATAGAGGGCCCGCGGTACTTC
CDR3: CASSQVAIEGPRYF

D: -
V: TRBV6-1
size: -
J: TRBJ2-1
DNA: TGTGCCAGCAGTGGCCCTAGGGGGAATGAGCAGTTCTTC
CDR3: CASSGPRGNEQFF

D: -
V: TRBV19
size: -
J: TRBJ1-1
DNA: TGTGCCAGTATCTCCAGGGGCTTCTCTGAAGCTTTCTTT
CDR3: CASISRGFSEAFF

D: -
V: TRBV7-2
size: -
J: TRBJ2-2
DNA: TGTGCCAGCAGCTTAGCCCAGTTAATCACCGGGGAGCTGTTTTTT
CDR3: CASSLAQLITGELFF

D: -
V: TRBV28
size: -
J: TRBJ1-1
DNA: TGTGCCAGCAGTTTACCGGGACTCTTAGGCACTGAAGCTTTCTTT
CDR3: CASSLPGLLGTEAFF

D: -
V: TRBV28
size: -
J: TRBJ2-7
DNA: TGTGCCAGCAGTGACGACTACGAGCAGTACTTC
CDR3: CASSDDYEQYF

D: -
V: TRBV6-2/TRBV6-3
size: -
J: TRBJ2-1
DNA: TGTGCCACCAGCCGGAGTACCTACAATGAGCAGTTCTTC
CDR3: CATSRSTYNEQFF

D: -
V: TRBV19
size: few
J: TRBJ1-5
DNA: TGTGCCAGTAGTATGGACAGCCTCAATCAGCCCCAGCATTTT
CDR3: CASSMDSLNQPQHF

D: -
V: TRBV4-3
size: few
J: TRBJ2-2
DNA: TGCGCCAGCAGCCAAGATTTTATCCAGAAGGAGAACACCGGGGAGCTGTTTTTT
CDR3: CASSQDFIQKENTGELFF

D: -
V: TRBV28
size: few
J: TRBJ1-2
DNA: TGTGCCAGCCGTCTCGGACAGTTTTTGAACGGTGGCTACACCTTC
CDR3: CASRLGQFLNGGYTF

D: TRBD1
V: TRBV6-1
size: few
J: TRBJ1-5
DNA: TGTGCCAGCACCTCGCGGGGACAGGATAGCAATCAGCCCCAGCATTTT
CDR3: CASTSRGQDSNQPQHF

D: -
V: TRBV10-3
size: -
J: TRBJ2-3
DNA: TGTGCCATCAGTGAGTCGGGTTTTGGAAACACAGATACGCAGTATTTT
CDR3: CAISESGFGNTDTQYF

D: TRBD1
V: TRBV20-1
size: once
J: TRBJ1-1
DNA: TGCAGTGCTAAACTGGGGGGGGACAGGGAAGCTTTCTTT
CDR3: CSAKLGGDREAFF

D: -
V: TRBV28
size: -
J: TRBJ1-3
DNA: TGTGCCAGCAGTTTAAGGTACACCATATATTTT
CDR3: CASSLRYTIYF

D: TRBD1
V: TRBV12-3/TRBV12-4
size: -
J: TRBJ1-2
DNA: TGTGCCAGCAGTCAGACAGGGGGCGTTGGTGGCTACACCTTC
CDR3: CASSQTGGVGGYTF

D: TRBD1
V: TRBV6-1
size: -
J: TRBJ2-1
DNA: TGTGCCAGCAGCCCCGTGCCGGGACAGGGTCATGGGCAGTTCTTC
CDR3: CASSPVPGQGHGQFF

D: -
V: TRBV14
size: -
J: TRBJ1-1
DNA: TGTGCCAGCAGCCAAGACCCCGGGGGGCCCACTGAAGCTTTCTTT
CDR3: CASSQDPGGPTEAFF